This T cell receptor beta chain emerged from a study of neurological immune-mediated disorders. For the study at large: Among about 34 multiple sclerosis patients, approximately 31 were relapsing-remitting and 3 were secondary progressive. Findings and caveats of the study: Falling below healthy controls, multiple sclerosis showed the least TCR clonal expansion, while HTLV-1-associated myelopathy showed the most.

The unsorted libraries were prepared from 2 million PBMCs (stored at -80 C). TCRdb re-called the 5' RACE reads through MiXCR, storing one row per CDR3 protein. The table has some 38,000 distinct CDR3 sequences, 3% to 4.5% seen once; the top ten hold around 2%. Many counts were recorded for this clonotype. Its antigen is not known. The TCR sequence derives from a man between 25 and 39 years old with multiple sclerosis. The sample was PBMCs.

The CDR3 region is CASSQVGTGGSEQYF. CDR3 DNA: TGTGCCAGCAGCCAAGTAGGGACAGGGGGAAGCGAGCAGTACTTC. This chain uses TRBV3-1 with TRBJ2-7, with 11 bases fitting TRBD1. With 1 base clipped from V and 6 bases from J, the junction kept 5 bases outside the gene matches. Germline V gene sequence: CDR1 LGHDT, CDR2 YNNKEL (reference sequence). The CDR3 covers 15 residues.